Shown below are 19 T cell receptor beta chains from a single sample sequenced in a study of T-cell reconstitution after alpha-beta-depleted transplantation in children. Unique molecular identifiers were incorporated during preparation of the TCRbeta library. TCRdb itself ran the PCR reads through MiXCR, one entry per CDR3 protein. Of 190,000 or so distinct CDR3 sequences listed, approximately 7% are singletons. This sample comprised PBMCs from the stem cell graft donor, obtained from the stem cell graft. All receptors come from a human donor who donated a stem cell graft to a child with Wiskott-Aldrich syndrome.

This clonotype was picked up many times. The chain is built from TRBV6-5 and TRBJ2-1, with D perhaps matching TRBD1 or TRBD2 (7 bases each). CDR3 length: 17 residues. The V end lost 7 bases, the J end lost 0 bases, and 19 bases lay between the germline ends. CDR1 and CDR2 from the germline V gene are MNHEY and SVGAGI. This chain's CDR3 is CASTAMGGGTSYNEQFF. In DNA form, the CDR3 reads TGTGCCAGCACCGCGATGGGAGGGGGCACCTCCTACAATGAGCAGTTCTTC.

For this clonotype: Possible read error: a much larger clone is one base away. J is TRBJ1-5 and V is TRBV7-9, with D perhaps matching TRBD1 (6 bases). The CDR3 is 14 amino acids. Trimming left V 4 bases short and J 0 bases short, with 7 bases between. The germline CDR1 and CDR2 sequences are SEHNR and FQNEAQ (reference sequence). The CDR3 DNA reads as TGTGCCAGCAGCTCGGACAGTAGCAATCAGCCCCAGCATTTT. Translating gives CASSSDSSNQPQHF.

This clonotype was picked up a small number of times. This rearrangement joins TRBV20-1 to TRBJ1-2, with D unresolved. The CDR3 consists of 9 residues. Trimming shortened V by 8 bases and J by 12 bases, and 13 bases separated the two germline ends. Germline lookup yields CDR1 DFQATT and CDR2 SNEGSKA (reference sequence). The CDR3 region has the DNA TGCAGTATTAGACCCGCACACACCTTC. Translated, it gives CSIRPAHTF.

This clonotype has a count of ten or more. The rearrangement links TRBV11-2 to TRBJ2-2; 9 bases map to TRBD2. The V and J ends lost 5 bases and 2 bases, in that order; junction bases with no gene match: 18. This CDR3 region has 20 residues. Germline V lookup: CDR1 SGHAT, CDR2 FQNNGV. The CDR3 DNA reads as TGTGCCAGCAGCGTCCCATTTCTTAGGCGGGAGGGCCGTAACACCGGGGAGCTGTTTTTT. Residues: CASSVPFLRREGRNTGELFF.

The V call is TRBV11-2, the J call TRBJ2-3; D perhaps matches TRBD2 (5 bases). Germline V gene sequence: CDR1 SGHAT, CDR2 FQNNGV. Trimming pared 1 base from V and 2 bases from J, leaving 10 bases between. This CDR3 comprises 15 residues. CDR3 coding DNA: TGTGCCAGCAGCTTAGGAATGGGAGTCACAGATACGCAGTATTTT. This codes for CASSLGMGVTDTQYF. Full variable domain (rest looked up from reference TRBV11-2 and TRBJ2-3): EAGVAQSPRYKIIEKRQSVAFWCNPISGHATLYWYQQILGQGPKLLIQFQNNGVVDDSQLPKDRFSAERLKGVDSTLKIQPAKLEDSAVYLCASSLGMGVTDTQYFGPGTRLTVL.

This clonotype was counted at least ten times. The chain is built from TRBV6-5 and TRBJ1-5; no definite D call. With 9 bases removed from V and 7 bases from J, the gap between germline ends came to 16 bases. Germline V gene data show CDR1 as MNHEY and CDR2 as SVGAGI. This CDR3 spans 13 amino acids. DNA of the CDR3: TGTGCCAGTAGACATAGGCGTGAACAGCCCCAGCATTTT. It encodes CASRHRREQPQHF.

This clonotype has a count of ten or more. This sequence joins TRBV28 and TRBJ2-4; D not certain. Germline CDR1 reads MDHEN; CDR2 reads SYDVKM. The CDR3 extends over 14 amino acids. V gave up 5 bases and J gave up 0 bases, with 8 bases separating them. CDR3 residues: CASSLSLAKNIQYF. CDR3 nucleotide sequence: TGTGCCAGCAGTCTATCGCTAGCCAAAAACATTCAGTACTTC.

At least ten counts were recorded for this clonotype. The chain joins TRBV10-3 to TRBJ2-3; D unclear. The V gene lost 4 bases and the J gene lost 10 bases, with 9 bases spanning the gap. Germline V gene data show CDR1 as ENHRY and CDR2 as SYGVKD. The CDR3 runs 11 residues. This chain's CDR3 is CAISGLNAQYF. The CDR3 DNA follows: TGTGCCATCAGTGGACTTAATGCGCAGTATTTT.

This clonotype was observed at least ten times. The chain is built from TRBV29-1 and TRBJ2-7, with TRBD2 matching 11 bases. CDR1 and CDR2 (germline): SQVTM, ANQGSEA. CDR3 size: 12 residues. The CDR3 DNA reads TGCAGAGCTAGCGGGAGGTCCTACGAGCAGTACTTC. Encoded protein: CRASGRSYEQYF.

The sample holds many counts of this clonotype. The chain joins TRBV6-6 to TRBJ2-7, with D maybe TRBD1 (5 bases). Deletions cut 0 bases from V and 8 bases from J, with 8 bases between. Looked up from germline, CDR1 is MNHNY and CDR2 is SVGAGI (reference sequence). The CDR3 sequence is 12 residues long. CDR3 nucleotide sequence: TGTGCCAGCAGTTACTCGCAGGGCAAGCAGTACTTC. It codes for CASSYSQGKQYF.

This clonotype was recorded many times. This chain joins TRBV6-1 and TRBJ2-7; D may be TRBD1 (6 bases). The CDR3 runs 15 residues. V was trimmed by 6 bases and J by 0 bases, leaving 15 bases between them. CDR1 and CDR2 from the germline V gene are MNHNS and SASEGT. CDR3 coding DNA: TGTGCCAGCAGAGGAGGACAGTCGAGCTCCTACGAGCAGTACTTC. It codes for CASRGGQSSSYEQYF.

This clonotype has at least ten counts. The V gene is TRBV4-3, the J gene TRBJ2-2, with D perhaps being TRBD1 or TRBD2 (6 bases each). Germline CDR1 and CDR2: LGHNA and YSLEER. The V and J ends lost 0 bases and 3 bases respectively, with 20 bases between them. This CDR3 region has 19 residues. CDR3 DNA: TGCGCCAGCAGCCAAGATTTAGCAGCCGGGGGCTTTGACACCGGGGAGCTGTTTTTT. Protein product: CASSQDLAAGGFDTGELFF.

This clonotype was detected many times. The chain couples TRBV5-5 to TRBJ2-7; D is possibly TRBD1 or TRBD2 (5 bases each). V dropped 4 bases and J dropped 0 bases, with 14 bases sitting between them. CDR1 is SGHKS, CDR2 YYEKEE, per germline (reference sequence). The CDR3 loop spans 15 amino acids. For the CDR3, the DNA is TGTGCCAGCAGCCCCGGGGCCGCAAGCTCCTACGAGCAGTACTTC. Its translation is CASSPGAASSYEQYF.

The V gene is TRBV30, the J gene TRBJ2-7; 9 bases agree with TRBD1. Per the germline V gene, CDR1 is GTSNPN and CDR2 is SVGIG (reference sequence). J gave up 2 bases and V 2 bases, and 7 bases lay outside the gene matches. The CDR3 extends over 15 amino acids. CDR3 DNA sequence: TGTGCCTGGAGTACGCCGGGACAGGGTACCTACGAGCAGTACTTC. It specifies CAWSTPGQGTYEQYF.

This clonotype was counted many times. This rearrangement joins TRBV29-1 to TRBJ2-1, with 7 positions matching TRBD1. In germline, CDR1 is SQVTM, CDR2 ANQGSEA. The ends lost 6 bases at V and 4 bases at J; junction bases unmatched: 0. The CDR3 length is 11 residues. This chain's CDR3 is CSVQGYNEQFF. The CDR3 nucleotides read TGCAGCGTACAGGGGTACAATGAGCAGTTCTTC.

This clonotype was recorded at least ten times. The chain is built from TRBV20-1 and TRBJ2-2, with D possibly being TRBD1 or TRBD2 (5 bases each). Trimming took 0 bases from V and 0 from J, leaving 14 bases between them. The CDR3 covers 17 residues. CDR1 DFQATT and CDR2 SNEGSKA come from the germline V gene (reference sequence). The CDR3 loop is CSAREPTGGANTGELFF. CDR3 DNA sequence: TGCAGTGCTAGAGAACCGACTGGGGGAGCGAACACCGGGGAGCTGTTTTTT.

This clonotype has ten or more counts. The gene calls are TRBV10-3 and TRBJ1-1, with 7 bases matching TRBD1. CDR1 is ENHRY and CDR2 is SYGVKD in the germline V gene. The CDR3 consists of 15 residues. The ends lost 2 bases at V and 4 bases at J; junction bases unmatched: 7. CDR3 in amino acids: CAISEGRGIGTEAFF. The CDR3 DNA sequence: TGTGCCATCAGTGAGGGCAGGGGGATCGGCACTGAAGCTTTCTTT.

This clonotype was seen repeatedly, ten times or more. The chain links TRBV5-1 to TRBJ2-3; D is unclear. The CDR3 has 14 amino acids. Trimming removed 0 bases from V and 0 bases from J, with 5 bases in between. In germline, CDR1 is SGHRS, CDR2 YFSETQ. The CDR3 sequence is CASSLEDSTDTQYF. The CDR3 DNA reads as TGCGCCAGCAGCTTGGAGGACAGCACAGATACGCAGTATTTT.

This clonotype was recorded a few times. This sequence joins TRBV15 and TRBJ2-3; TRBD2 matches 7 bases. The CDR3 runs to 15 residues. After removal of 3 bases from V and 4 bases from J, the junction contained 7 bases not matched to a gene. Germline CDR1 LNHNV, CDR2 YYDKDF (reference sequence). CDR3 in amino acids: CATSRGGEGPDTQYF. DNA of the CDR3: TGTGCCACCAGCAGGGGGGGGGAGGGGCCAGATACGCAGTATTTT.